This TCR beta chain is drawn from a study of neurological immune-mediated disorders. Study overall: Relapsing-remitting forms accounted for 31 of the 34 multiple sclerosis patients and secondary progressive forms for 3.

Time point of the sample: longitudinal time-point 2. Whole-study findings and limits: Sharing of CDR3 amino acid sequences among expanded clones across subjects was absent, suggesting private repertoires in all groups. The study found the most TCR clonal expansion in HTLV-1-associated myelopathy and the least in multiple sclerosis, below healthy controls.

This CDR3 comprises 14 residues. Germline values: CDR1 GTSNPN, CDR2 SVGIG (reference sequence). V was cut by 4 bases and J by 7 bases, with 19 bases left in between. As for this clonotype: The antigen remains unidentified.

With 10-nucleotide random UMIs included, cDNA was synthesized by 5'RACE. TCRdb called the 5' RACE reads again in MiXCR, with one record for every CDR3 protein. The data hold some 80,000 distinct CDR3 sequences, with 5.8% observed a single time. Sequencing was carried out using PBMCs. The rearrangement uses TRBV30 and TRBJ2-5; D may be TRBD1 (6 bases). The clonotype comes from a woman aged 55-69 years with multiple sclerosis. CDR3 DNA sequence: TGTGCCTGGACCGAAATGGGGGCCTGGGGGACCCAGTACTTC. It specifies CAWTEMGAWGTQYF. Drawing the rest from reference TRBV30 and TRBJ2-5, the complete variable domain is SQTIHQWPATLVQPVGSPLSLECTVEGTSNPNLYWYRQAAGRGLQLLFYSVGIGQISSEVPQNLSASRPQDRQFILSSKKLLLSDSGFYLCAWTEMGAWGTQYFGPGTRLLVL.